This is a list of T cell receptor beta chains from one sample in a study of shared clonotypes between healthy human individuals. The assay was immunoSEQ multiplex PCR, and TCRdb's table has in-frame clones only and misses some. This sample has around 700,000 clones, with 74% found just once. The sample was memory CD4+ T cells sorted from blood. The receptor source for this set is a woman in her twenties or thirties in good health. Both conserved end residues are part of each CDR3. Fields, in order: V gene, J gene, clone size, D gene, CDR3 protein, CDR3 DNA. A D gene is named only where the DNA matches it firmly. Only part of the rows carry a size: once, few, many, or a class if the clone is expanded.

TRBV18	TRBJ1-1	.	.	CATSQDRNTEAFF	TGTGCCACCTCCCAAGACAGAAACACTGAAGCTTTCTTT
TRBV2	TRBJ2-2	few	TRBD1	CASTTGERGELFF	TGTGCCAGCACAACAGGGGAACGCGGGGAGCTGTTTTTT
TRBV5-1	TRBJ2-1	.	TRBD1	CASSFPTGGYNEQFF	TGCGCCAGCAGCTTTCCGACAGGGGGATACAATGAGCAGTTCTTC
TRBV11-2	TRBJ2-2	.	.	CASSLRGAGTGELFF	TGTGCCAGCAGCTTAAGGGGGGCGGGCACCGGGGAGCTGTTTTTT
TRBV14	TRBJ1-5	.	.	CASSQRLNQPQHF	TGTGCCAGCAGCCAGAGGCTCAATCAGCCCCAGCATTTT
TRBV7-2	TRBJ1-5	.	TRBD1	CASSPNALTGGNQPQHF	TGTGCCAGCAGCCCCAACGCTTTGACAGGGGGCAATCAGCCCCAGCATTTT
TRBV7-8	TRBJ1-5	few	.	CASSLNSGNQPQHF	TGTGCCAGCAGCTTAAACAGCGGTAATCAGCCCCAGCATTTT
TRBV2	TRBJ2-7	.	.	CASSVPRTDAYEQYF	TGTGCCAGCAGTGTACCTAGGACTGATGCCTACGAGCAGTACTTC
TRBV19	TRBJ1-1	.	.	CASRRQENTEAFF	TGTGCCAGTCGTAGACAGGAAAACACTGAAGCTTTCTTT
TRBV20-1	TRBJ2-7	once	.	CSVVGGYEQYF	TGCAGTGTAGTTGGGGGCTACGAGCAGTACTTC
TRBV9	TRBJ2-1	.	.	CASSVSGSYNEQFF	TGTGCCAGCAGCGTAAGTGGTTCCTACAATGAGCAGTTCTTC
TRBV28	TRBJ2-7	few	TRBD2	CASRPSGRANEQYF	TGTGCCAGCCGGCCTAGCGGGAGGGCCAACGAGCAGTACTTC
TRBV10-2	TRBJ2-7	few	TRBD1	CASSEGDRSTYEQYF	TGCGCCAGCAGTGAAGGGGACAGGAGCACCTACGAGCAGTACTTC